The T cell receptor beta chain described here comes from a study of cytomegalovirus exposure and HLA in healthy donors. As for this clone: Its antigen is still unknown.

With 60 Vbeta and 13 Jbeta primers, the PCR was carried out. The table came from immunoSEQ multiplex PCR; TCRdb's copy has only in-frame clones and leaves some out. The sample holds about 160,000 clones, over 70% seen once. Germline CDR1 is SGHRS and CDR2 is YFSETQ. V trimming: 2 bases; J trimming: 6 bases; junction bases outside the gene matches: 9. The CDR3 totals 16 residues. Study conclusions and caveats: Cytomegalovirus status was reportedly diagnosed by the classifier with high sensitivity and specificity. Owing to their indistinguishability, certain V segments, notably TRBV6-2 and TRBV6-3, were excluded. Across donors, presence/absence analyses took sequencing depth to be roughly uniform.

The V gene is TRBV5-1, the J gene TRBJ2-2; 8 bases align to TRBD1. Sequencing used PBMCs. The clonotype originates from a woman younger than 45 in good health and CMV-seronegative. DNA of the CDR3: TGCGCCAGCAGCTTTAGGTCGGCAGGGGGCCCCGGGGAGCTGTTTTTT. This translates into CASSFRSAGGPGELFF.